What follows describes a single T cell receptor (beta chain). This clone's antigen is unknown. No base quality values were provided; no much bigger clone lies one nucleotide off. V loses 0 bases, J loses 2 bases, and the germline ends lie 12 bases apart. CDR1 and CDR2 are drawn from the germline V gene: SGHRS, YFSETQ. The CDR3 starts with the cysteine, ends with the phenylalanine, and has 15 residues. Only the CDR3 portion is preserved as DNA: 45 bases, with reading frame beginning at the first base. This specimen belongs to a study of T cell responses to AZD1222 COVID-19 vaccine (dated by TCRdb to 2020 to 2022). The study in broad terms: AZD1222 recipients given second doses at about 4 weeks or at about 12 weeks were pooled, since spike-specific TCR depth and breadth were not found to differ between the two schedules. Trial participants were enrolled by age into subgroups of 18-55, 56-69 and 70-plus years, and around 140, 26 and 57 TCR-sequenced participants, respectively, were included in these subgroups. A total of more than 230 trial participants underwent TCR sequencing, of whom about 200 had received two doses of AZD1222 and roughly 26 had received two doses of the MenACWY control vaccine. Here is what the overall study found, with its caveats: The 56-69-year group was small, and its depth increase did not reach significance, likely because of low power. After two AZD1222 doses, both the breadth and the depth of spike-specific TCRs were significantly higher than at day 0 and than in MenACWY recipients. Participants were mostly white British, with more females than males. The authors suggested clonal diversity may have been underestimated. Because no day 14 peak-response samples were available, the repertoires could be characterized only after the peak T cell response. The vaccine-associated CD4 TCRs covered the entire spike protein, and the dominant responses fell in regions 160-218 and 743-854. Nearly half of unique spike-specific TCRs reportedly recognized epitopes outside regions mutated in the B.1.351 and B.1.1.7 variants. Only six or seven AZD1222 recipients were SARS-CoV-2 seropositive at baseline, limiting conclusions about previously exposed vaccinees.

The CDR3 regions of human TCRbeta chains were analyzed by immunosequencing. The authors' analysis ran thus. Repertoire TCRs were matched against a reference library of SARS-CoV-2-specific TCRs generated with the MIRA antigen-specificity platform. Breadth meant the fraction of unique TCRs that were SARS-CoV-2-associated, whereas depth meant the fraction of total T cells that were SARS-CoV-2-associated. Using the MIRA data, each spike-specific TCR was assigned both to the spike region to which the TCR was reactive and to a CD4 or CD8 class. Log10-transformed breadth and depth values were compared by one-way ANOVA with Sidak's multiple comparisons tests. Not all clones reach the TCRdb copy of this immuneACCESS table, which keeps in-frame sequences only. Checked studies attribute under half of the gap to unresolved V genes and leave the rest unexplained. For V, J and clone size, that table is used; D and trimming come from the DNA. This sample has some 89,000 clones in its table, and roughly 90% of those were observed once. The top ten clones comprise 2.2% of the sample.

Explained via the paper, the time point label denotes: baseline before first vaccination. Samples from vaccinated people were obtained from the UK trials COV001 and COV002, which included a single-blind randomized controlled phase 2/3 trial of AZD1222 (ChAdOx1 nCoV-19) in healthy adults. Trial participant PBMC samples were collected at day 0 and day 28 after the second dose for TCRbeta chain sequencing. This sequence originates from an adult in good health. This specimen consisted of peripheral blood, obtained on day 0 of AZD1222 vaccination. The rearranged segments are TRBV5-1 and TRBJ2-7; the D gene is perhaps TRBD1, on 6 matching bases. The CDR3 has the sequence CASSLEEGDTYEQYF. The nucleotide sequence reads TGCGCCAGCAGCTTGGAAGAGGGGGACACCTACGAGCAGTACTTC.